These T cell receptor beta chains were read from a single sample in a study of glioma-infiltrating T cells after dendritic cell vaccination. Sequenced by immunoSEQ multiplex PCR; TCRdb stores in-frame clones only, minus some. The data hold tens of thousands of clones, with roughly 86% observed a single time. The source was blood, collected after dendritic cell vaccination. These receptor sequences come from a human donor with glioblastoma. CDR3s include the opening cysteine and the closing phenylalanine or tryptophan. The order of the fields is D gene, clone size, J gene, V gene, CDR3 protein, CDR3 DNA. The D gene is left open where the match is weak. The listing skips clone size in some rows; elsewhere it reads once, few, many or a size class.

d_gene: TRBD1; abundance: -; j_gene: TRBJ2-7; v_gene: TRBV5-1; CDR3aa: CASSSPGQGWYEQYF; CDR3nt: TGCGCCAGCAGCTCTCCGGGACAGGGATGGTACGAGCAGTACTTC
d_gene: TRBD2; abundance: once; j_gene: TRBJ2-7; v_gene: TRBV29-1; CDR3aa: CSVGTSVSYEQYF; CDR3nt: TGCAGCGTGGGCACTAGCGTCTCCTACGAGCAGTACTTC
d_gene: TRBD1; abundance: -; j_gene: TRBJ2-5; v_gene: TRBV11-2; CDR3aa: CASSFLGQGVFETQYF; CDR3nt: TGTGCCAGCAGCTTTTTGGGACAGGGGGTTTTTGAGACCCAGTACTTC
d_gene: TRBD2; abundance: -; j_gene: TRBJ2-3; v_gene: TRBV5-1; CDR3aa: CASSLSRGAADTQYF; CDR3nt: TGCGCCAGCAGCTTGTCGCGGGGGGCTGCAGATACGCAGTATTTT
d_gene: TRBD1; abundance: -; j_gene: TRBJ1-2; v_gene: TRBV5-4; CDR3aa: CASSEPRTGYRGYTF; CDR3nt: TGTGCCAGCAGCGAGCCCCGGACAGGGTATCGCGGCTACACCTTC
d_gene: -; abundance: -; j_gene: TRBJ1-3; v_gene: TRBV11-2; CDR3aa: CASSLFGQFGNTIYF; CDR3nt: TGTGCCAGCAGCTTATTTGGGCAGTTTGGAAACACCATATATTTT
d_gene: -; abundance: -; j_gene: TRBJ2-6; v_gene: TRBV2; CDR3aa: CASSVAGTYSGANVLTF; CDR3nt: TGTGCCAGCAGTGTTGCAGGAACCTACTCTGGGGCCAACGTCCTGACTTTC
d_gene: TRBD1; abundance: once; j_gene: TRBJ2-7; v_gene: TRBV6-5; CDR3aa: CASGGTGRYEQYF; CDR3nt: TGTGCCAGCGGAGGGACAGGGAGGTACGAGCAGTACTTC
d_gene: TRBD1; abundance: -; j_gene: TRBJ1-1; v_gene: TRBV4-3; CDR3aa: CASSLIRGGQVEAFF; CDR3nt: TGCGCCAGCAGCTTAATCAGGGGAGGACAGGTAGAAGCTTTCTTT
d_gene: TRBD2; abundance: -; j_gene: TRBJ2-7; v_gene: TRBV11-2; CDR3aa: CASSPHPGLAGEFSYEQYF; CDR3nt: TGTGCCAGCAGCCCGCACCCGGGACTAGCGGGAGAGTTCTCCTACGAGCAGTACTTC
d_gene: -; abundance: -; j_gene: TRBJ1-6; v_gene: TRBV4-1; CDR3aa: CASSQERDKPFSYNSPLHF; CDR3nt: TGCGCCAGCAGCCAAGAACGGGACAAACCTTTCTCCTATAATTCACCCCTCCACTTT
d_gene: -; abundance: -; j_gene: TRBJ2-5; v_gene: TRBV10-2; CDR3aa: CASSESGVPSFQETQYF; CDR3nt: TGCGCCAGCAGTGAGTCGGGAGTACCCTCTTTCCAAGAGACCCAGTACTTC
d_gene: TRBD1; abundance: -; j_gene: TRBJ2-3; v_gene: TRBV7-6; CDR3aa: CASRPTTGGTDTQYF; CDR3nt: TGTGCCAGCAGACCTACTACAGGGGGAACAGATACGCAGTATTTT
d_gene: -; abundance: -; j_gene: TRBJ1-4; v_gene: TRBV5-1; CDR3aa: CASSLLPRPGEKLFF; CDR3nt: TGCGCCAGCAGCTTGTTGCCCAGACCGGGTGAAAAACTGTTTTTT
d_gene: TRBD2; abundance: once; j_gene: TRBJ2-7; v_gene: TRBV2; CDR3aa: CASSTLTSGYEQYF; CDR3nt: TGTGCCAGCAGTACCCTGACTAGCGGTTACGAGCAGTACTTC
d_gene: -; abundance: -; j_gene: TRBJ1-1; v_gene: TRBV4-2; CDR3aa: CASSQESSENLAFF; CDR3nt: TGTGCCAGCAGCCAAGAAAGCAGCGAAAACCTGGCTTTCTTT
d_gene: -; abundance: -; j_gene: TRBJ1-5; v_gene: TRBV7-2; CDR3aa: CASSLASREVLGPQHF; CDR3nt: TGTGCCAGCAGCTTAGCTTCCCGCGAGGTTTTAGGTCCCCAGCATTTT
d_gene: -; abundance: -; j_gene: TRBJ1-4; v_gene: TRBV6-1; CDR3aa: CASSDREKLFF; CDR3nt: TGTGCCAGCAGTGACAGGGAAAAACTGTTTTTT
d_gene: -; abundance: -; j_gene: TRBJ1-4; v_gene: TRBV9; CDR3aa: CASSPRSAANEKLFF; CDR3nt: TGTGCCAGCAGCCCACGATCTGCGGCTAATGAAAAACTGTTTTTT
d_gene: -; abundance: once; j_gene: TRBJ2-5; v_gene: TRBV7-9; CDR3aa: CASSLAQGGEETQYF; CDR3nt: TGTGCCAGCAGCTTAGCGCAAGGGGGAGAGGAGACCCAGTACTTC
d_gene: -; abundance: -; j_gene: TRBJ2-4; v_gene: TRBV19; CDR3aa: CASSIAAGQNIQYF; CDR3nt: TGTGCCAGTAGTATAGCGGCAGGGCAAAACATTCAGTACTTC
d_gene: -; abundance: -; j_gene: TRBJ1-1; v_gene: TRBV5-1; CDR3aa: CASSLGTSRRRAEAFF; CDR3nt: TGCGCCAGCAGCTTGGGTACCTCCCGCCGCCGCGCTGAAGCTTTCTTT
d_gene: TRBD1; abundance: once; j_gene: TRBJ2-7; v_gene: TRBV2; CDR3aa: CASRRTPGGSYEQYF; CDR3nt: TGTGCCAGCAGACGTACCCCAGGGGGCTCCTACGAGCAGTACTTC
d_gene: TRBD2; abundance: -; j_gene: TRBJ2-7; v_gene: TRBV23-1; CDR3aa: CASSHPGLAGQRQYEQYF; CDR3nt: TGCGCCAGCAGTCATCCGGGACTAGCGGGGCAGCGGCAGTACGAGCAGTACTTC
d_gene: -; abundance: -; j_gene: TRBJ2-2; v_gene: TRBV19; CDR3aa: CASSIDLAGELFF; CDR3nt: TGTGCCAGTAGTATAGATCTCGCCGGGGAGCTGTTTTTT
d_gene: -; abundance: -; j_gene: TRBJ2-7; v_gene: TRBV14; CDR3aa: CASSQELQRTSYEQYF; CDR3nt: TGTGCCAGCAGCCAAGAACTCCAGCGGACCTCCTACGAGCAGTACTTC
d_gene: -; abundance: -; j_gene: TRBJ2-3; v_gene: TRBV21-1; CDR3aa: CASSLQRTGGTDTQYF; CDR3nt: TGTGCCAGCAGCCTACAACGGACAGGTGGCACAGATACGCAGTATTTT
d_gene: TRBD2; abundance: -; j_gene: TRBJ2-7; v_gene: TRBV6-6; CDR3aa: CASSPPGTSSYEQYF; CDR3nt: TGTGCCAGCAGCCCTCCCGGGACTAGCTCCTACGAGCAGTACTTC
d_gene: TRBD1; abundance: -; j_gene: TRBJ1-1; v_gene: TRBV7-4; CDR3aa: CASSLGTGGAIWGNTEAFF; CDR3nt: TGTGCCAGCAGCTTAGGGACAGGGGGCGCGATTTGGGGGAACACTGAAGCTTTCTTT
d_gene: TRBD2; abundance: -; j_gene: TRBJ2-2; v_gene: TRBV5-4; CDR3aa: CASSSGTSFVGELFF; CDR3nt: TGTGCCAGCAGTTCCGGGACTAGCTTCGTAGGGGAGCTGTTTTTT
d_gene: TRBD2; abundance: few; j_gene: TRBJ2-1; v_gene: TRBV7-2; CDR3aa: CASSLSTGLNEQFF; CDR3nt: TGTGCCAGCAGCTTAAGTACGGGACTAAATGAGCAGTTCTTC
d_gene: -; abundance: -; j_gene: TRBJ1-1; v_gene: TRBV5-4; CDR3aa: CASSLGGRAGLYTEAFF; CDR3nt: TGTGCCAGCAGCTTGGGAGGCAGGGCGGGGTTGTACACTGAAGCTTTCTTT
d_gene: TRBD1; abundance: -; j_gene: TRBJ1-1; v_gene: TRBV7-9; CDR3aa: CASSNRQGARTEAFF; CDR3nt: TGTGCCAGCAGCAACCGACAGGGGGCGCGCACTGAAGCTTTCTTT
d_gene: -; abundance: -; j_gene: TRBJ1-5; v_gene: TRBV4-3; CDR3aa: CASSQGANQPQHF; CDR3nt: TGCGCCAGCAGCCAAGGGGCAAATCAGCCCCAGCATTTT
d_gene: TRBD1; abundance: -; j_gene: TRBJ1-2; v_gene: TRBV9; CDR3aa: CASSALGGRIKREYGYTF; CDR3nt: TGTGCCAGCAGCGCCTTAGGGGGCCGGATAAAGCGAGAATATGGCTACACCTTC
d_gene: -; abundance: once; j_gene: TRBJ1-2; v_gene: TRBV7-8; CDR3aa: CASSSLGAYGYTF; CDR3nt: TGTGCCAGCAGCTCCTTAGGGGCGTATGGCTACACCTTC
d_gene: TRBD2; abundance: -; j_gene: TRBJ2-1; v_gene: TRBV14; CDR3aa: CASSQPGTSGAYNEQFF; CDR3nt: TGTGCCAGCAGCCAACCCGGGACTAGCGGGGCCTACAATGAGCAGTTCTTC
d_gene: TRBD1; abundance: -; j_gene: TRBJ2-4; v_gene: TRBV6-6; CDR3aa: CASSGQGWAKNIQYF; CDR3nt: TGTGCCAGCAGTGGACAGGGGTGGGCCAAAAACATTCAGTACTTC
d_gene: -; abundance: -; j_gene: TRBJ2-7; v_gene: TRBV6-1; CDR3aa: CASSSTQGGDRF; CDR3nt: TGTGCCAGCAGCTCGACACAGGGAGGGGACCGCTTC
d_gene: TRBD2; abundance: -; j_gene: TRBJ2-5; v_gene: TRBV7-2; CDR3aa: CASSLGISGGEETQYF; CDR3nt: TGTGCCAGCAGCTTAGGAATTAGCGGGGGGGAAGAGACCCAGTACTTC
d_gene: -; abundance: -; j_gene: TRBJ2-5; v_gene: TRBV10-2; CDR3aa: CASGDTSGGETQYF; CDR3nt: TGCGCCAGTGGGGACACCTCGGGCGGGGAGACCCAGTACTTC
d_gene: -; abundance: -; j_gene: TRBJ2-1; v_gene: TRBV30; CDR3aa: CAWLGRTGKSVAGGDNEQFF; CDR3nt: TGTGCCTGGCTCGGGAGGACAGGGAAATCGGTGGCGGGAGGGGACAATGAGCAGTTCTTC
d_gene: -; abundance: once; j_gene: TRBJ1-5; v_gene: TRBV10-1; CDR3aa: CASSGQPHSNQPQHF; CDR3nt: TGCGCCAGCAGTGGACAGCCCCATAGCAATCAGCCCCAGCATTTT
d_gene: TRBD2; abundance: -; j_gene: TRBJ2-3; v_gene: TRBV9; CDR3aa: CASSPPSGGSTDTQYF; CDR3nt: TGTGCCAGCAGCCCGCCTAGCGGGGGTAGCACAGATACGCAGTATTTT
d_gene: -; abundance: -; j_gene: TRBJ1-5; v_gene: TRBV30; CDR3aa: CAWSGQGHQPQHF; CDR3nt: TGTGCCTGGAGTGGCCAGGGGCATCAGCCCCAGCATTTT
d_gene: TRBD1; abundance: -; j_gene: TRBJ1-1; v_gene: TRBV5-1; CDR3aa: CASSLIQGENTEAFF; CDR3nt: TGCGCCAGCAGCCTGATACAGGGGGAGAACACTGAAGCTTTCTTT
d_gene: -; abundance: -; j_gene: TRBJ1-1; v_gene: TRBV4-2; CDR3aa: CASSPFPRGRGDTEAFF; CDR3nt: TGTGCCAGCAGCCCCTTCCCCCGGGGGAGAGGTGACACTGAAGCTTTCTTT
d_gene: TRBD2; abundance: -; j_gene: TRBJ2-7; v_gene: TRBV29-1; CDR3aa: CSVRGTSGREIGQYF; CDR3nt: TGCAGCGTTCGGGGTACTAGCGGGAGGGAGATCGGGCAGTACTTC
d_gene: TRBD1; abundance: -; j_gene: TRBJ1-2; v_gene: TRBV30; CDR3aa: CAWRRQRQGIAIRDGYTF; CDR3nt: TGTGCCTGGAGGAGACAAAGACAGGGGATAGCGATTAGAGATGGCTACACCTTC
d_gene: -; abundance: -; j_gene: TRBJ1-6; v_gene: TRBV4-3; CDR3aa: CASSQDGGGGSPLHF; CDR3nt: TGCGCCAGCAGCCAAGACGGAGGCGGTGGGTCACCCCTCCACTTT
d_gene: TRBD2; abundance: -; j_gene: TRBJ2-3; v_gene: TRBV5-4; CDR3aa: CASSRGGSDTQYF; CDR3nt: TGTGCCAGCAGCCGGGGGGGTAGCGATACGCAGTATTTT
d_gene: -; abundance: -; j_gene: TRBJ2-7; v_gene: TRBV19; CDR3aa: CASSGQPFSYEQYF; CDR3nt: TGTGCCAGTAGTGGACAGCCATTCTCCTACGAGCAGTACTTC
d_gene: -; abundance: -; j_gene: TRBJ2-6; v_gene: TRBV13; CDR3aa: CASSLTGAGANVLTF; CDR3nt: TGTGCCAGCAGCTTAACAGGAGCTGGGGCCAACGTCCTGACTTTC